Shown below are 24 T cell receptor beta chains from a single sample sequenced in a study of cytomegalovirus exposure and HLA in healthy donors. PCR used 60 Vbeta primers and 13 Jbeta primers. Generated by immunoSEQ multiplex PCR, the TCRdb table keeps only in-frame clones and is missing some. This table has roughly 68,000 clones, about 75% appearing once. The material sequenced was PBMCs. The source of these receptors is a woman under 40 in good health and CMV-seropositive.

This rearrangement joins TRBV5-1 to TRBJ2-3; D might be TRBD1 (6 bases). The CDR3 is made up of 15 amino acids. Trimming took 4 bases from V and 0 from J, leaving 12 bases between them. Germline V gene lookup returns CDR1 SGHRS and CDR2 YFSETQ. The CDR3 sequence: CASSGGQTSTDTQYF. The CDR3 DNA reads TGCGCCAGCAGCGGCGGACAGACTAGCACAGATACGCAGTATTTT.

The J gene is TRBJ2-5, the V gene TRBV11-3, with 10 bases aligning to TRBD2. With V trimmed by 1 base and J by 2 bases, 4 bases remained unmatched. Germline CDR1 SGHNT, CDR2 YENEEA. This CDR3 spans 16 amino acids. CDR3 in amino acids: CASSLVLAGVQETQYF. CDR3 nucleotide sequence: TGTGCCAGCAGCTTAGTGCTAGCGGGAGTTCAAGAGACCCAGTACTTC.

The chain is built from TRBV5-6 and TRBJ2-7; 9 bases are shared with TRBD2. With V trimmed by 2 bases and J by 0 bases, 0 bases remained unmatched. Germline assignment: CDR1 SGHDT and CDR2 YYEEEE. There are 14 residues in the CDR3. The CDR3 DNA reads TGTGCCAGCAGCTTTAGCGGGAGCTCCTACGAGCAGTACTTC. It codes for CASSFSGSSYEQYF.

The CDR3 sequence: CASSAEGRSYNEQFF. CDR3 coding DNA: TGTGCCAGCAGCGCTGAGGGGAGGTCCTACAATGAGCAGTTCTTC. The V call is TRBV9, the J call TRBJ2-1, with a possible D match to TRBD2 (6 bases). Germline lookup yields CDR1 SGDLS and CDR2 YYNGEE. This CDR3 is 15 amino acids long. The ends were cut back, 3 bases at V and 1 base at J, with 11 bases in the middle.

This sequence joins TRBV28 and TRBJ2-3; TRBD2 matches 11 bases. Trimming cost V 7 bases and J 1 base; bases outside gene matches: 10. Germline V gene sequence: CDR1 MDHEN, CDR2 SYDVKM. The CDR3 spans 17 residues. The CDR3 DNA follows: TGTGCCAGCACCCTGGGGCTAGCGGGGGGCCGCACAGATACGCAGTATTTT. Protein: CASTLGLAGGRTDTQYF. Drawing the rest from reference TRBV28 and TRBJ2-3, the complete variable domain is DVKVTQSSRYLVKRTGEKVFLECVQDMDHENMFWYRQDPGLGLRLIYFSYDVKMKEKGDIPEGYSVSREKKERFSLILESASTNQTSMYLCASTLGLAGGRTDTQYFGPGTRLTVL.

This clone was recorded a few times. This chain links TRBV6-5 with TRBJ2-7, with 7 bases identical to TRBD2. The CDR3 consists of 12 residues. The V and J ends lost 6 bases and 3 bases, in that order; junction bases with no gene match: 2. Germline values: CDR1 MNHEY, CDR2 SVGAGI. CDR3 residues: CASRRENYEQYF. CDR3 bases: TGTGCCAGCAGGCGGGAGAACTACGAGCAGTACTTC.

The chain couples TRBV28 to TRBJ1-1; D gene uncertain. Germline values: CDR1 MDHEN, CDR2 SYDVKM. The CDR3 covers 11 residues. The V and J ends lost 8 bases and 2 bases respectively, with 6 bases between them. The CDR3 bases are TGTGCCAGCGGACTAAACACTGAAGCTTTCTTT. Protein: CASGLNTEAFF.

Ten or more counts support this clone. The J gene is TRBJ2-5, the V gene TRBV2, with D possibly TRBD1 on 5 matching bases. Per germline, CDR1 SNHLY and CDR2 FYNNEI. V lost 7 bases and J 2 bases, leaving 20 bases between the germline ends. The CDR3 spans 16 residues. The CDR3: CASIQGLLLGQETQYF. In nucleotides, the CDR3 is TGTGCCAGCATCCAGGGTCTTCTTTTAGGACAAGAGACCCAGTACTTC.

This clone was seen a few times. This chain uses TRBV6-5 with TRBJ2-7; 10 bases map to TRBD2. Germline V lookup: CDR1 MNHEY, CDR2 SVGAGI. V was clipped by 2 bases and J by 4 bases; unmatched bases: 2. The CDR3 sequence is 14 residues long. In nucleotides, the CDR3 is TGTGCCAGCAGTTACCAGACTAGCGGGTACGAGCAGTACTTC. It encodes CASSYQTSGYEQYF.

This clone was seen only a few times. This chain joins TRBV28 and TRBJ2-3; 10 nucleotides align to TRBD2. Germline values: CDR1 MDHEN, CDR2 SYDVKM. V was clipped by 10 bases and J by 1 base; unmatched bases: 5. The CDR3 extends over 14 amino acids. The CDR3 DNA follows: TGTGCCACGGGGCTAGCGGGGGGCACAGATACGCAGTATTTT. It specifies CATGLAGGTDTQYF. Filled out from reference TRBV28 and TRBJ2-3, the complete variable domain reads DVKVTQSSRYLVKRTGEKVFLECVQDMDHENMFWYRQDPGLGLRLIYFSYDVKMKEKGDIPEGYSVSREKKERFSLILESASTNQTSMYLCATGLAGGTDTQYFGPGTRLTVL.

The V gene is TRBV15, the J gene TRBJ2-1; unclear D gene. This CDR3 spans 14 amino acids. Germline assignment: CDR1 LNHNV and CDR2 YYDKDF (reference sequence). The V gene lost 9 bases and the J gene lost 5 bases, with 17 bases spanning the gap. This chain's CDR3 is CATAVSLLNNEQFF. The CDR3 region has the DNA TGTGCCACGGCAGTATCGCTTCTTAACAATGAGCAGTTCTTC.

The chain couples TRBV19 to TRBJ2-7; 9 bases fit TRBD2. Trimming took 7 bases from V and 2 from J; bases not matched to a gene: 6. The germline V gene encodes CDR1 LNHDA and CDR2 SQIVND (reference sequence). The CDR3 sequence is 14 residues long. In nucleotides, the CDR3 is TGTGCCAGTACTAGCGGGAATCCCGCCTACGAGCAGTACTTC. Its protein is CASTSGNPAYEQYF.

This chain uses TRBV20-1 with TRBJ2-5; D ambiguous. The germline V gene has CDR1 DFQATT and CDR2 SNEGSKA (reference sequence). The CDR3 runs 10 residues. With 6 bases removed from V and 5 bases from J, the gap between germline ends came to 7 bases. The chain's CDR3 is CSAPRETQYF. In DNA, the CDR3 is TGCAGTGCCCCTCGGGAGACCCAGTACTTC.

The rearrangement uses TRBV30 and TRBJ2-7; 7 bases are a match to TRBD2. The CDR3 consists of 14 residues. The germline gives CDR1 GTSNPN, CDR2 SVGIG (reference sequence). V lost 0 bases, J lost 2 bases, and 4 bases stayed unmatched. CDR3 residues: CAWSVGGRTYEQYF. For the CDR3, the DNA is TGTGCCTGGAGTGTGGGCGGGAGAACCTACGAGCAGTACTTC. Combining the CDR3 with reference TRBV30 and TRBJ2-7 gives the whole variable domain SQTIHQWPATLVQPVGSPLSLECTVEGTSNPNLYWYRQAAGRGLQLLFYSVGIGQISSEVPQNLSASRPQDRQFILSSKKLLLSDSGFYLCAWSVGGRTYEQYFGPGTRLTVT.

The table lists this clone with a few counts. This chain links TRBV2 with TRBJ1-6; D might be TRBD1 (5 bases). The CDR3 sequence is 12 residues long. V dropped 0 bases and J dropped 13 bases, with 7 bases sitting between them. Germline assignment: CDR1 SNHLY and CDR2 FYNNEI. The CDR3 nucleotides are TGTGCCAGCAGTGAAGCACAGGCGCCCCTCCACTTT. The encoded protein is CASSEAQAPLHF.

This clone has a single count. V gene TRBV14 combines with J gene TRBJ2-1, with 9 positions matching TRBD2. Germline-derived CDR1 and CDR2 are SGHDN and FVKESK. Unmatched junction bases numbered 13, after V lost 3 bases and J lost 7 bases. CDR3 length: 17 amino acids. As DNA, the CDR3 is TGTGCCAGCAGCCATCCCAAGCGGGAGGCCCCTCATAATGAGCAGTTCTTC. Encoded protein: CASSHPKREAPHNEQFF.

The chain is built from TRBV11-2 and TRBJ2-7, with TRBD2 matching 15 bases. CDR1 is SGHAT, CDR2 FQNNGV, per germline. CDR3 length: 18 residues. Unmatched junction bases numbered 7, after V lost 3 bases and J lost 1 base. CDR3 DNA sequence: TGTGCCAGCAGCTTTGGACTAGCGGGAGGGCCTCTGTCCTACGAGCAGTACTTC. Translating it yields CASSFGLAGGPLSYEQYF. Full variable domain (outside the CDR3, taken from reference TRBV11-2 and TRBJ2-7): EAGVAQSPRYKIIEKRQSVAFWCNPISGHATLYWYQQILGQGPKLLIQFQNNGVVDDSQLPKDRFSAERLKGVDSTLKIQPAKLEDSAVYLCASSFGLAGGPLSYEQYFGPGTRLTVT.

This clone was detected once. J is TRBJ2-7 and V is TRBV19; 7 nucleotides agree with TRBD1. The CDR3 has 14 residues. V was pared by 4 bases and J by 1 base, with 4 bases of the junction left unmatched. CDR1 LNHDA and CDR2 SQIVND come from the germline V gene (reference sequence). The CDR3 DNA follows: TGTGCCAGTAGTAGGACAGGAAAATCCTACGAGCAGTACTTC. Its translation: CASSRTGKSYEQYF.

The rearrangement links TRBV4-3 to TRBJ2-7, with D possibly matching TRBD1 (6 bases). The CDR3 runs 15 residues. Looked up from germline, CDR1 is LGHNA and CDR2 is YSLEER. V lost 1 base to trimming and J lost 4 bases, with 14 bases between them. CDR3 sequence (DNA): TGCGCCAGCAGCCAAGCAGCACTACAGGGTTACGAGCAGTACTTC. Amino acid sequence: CASSQAALQGYEQYF.

DNA of the CDR3: TGCGCCAGCAGCCTGGAACTCCACTCCTACGAGCAGTACTTC. Its translation is CASSLELHSYEQYF. The chain recombines TRBV5-1 with TRBJ2-5; no clear D gene. The closer fit of TRBJ2-7 to the DNA end suggests the J call may be wrong. CDR3 size: 14 residues. In germline, CDR1 is SGHRS, CDR2 YFSETQ.

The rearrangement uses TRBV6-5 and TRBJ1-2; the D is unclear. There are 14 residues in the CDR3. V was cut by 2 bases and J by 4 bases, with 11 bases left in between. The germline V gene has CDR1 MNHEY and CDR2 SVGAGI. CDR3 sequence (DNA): TGTGCCAGCAGTTACGGAAGAGGAGGCTATGGCTACACCTTC. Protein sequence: CASSYGRGGYGYTF.

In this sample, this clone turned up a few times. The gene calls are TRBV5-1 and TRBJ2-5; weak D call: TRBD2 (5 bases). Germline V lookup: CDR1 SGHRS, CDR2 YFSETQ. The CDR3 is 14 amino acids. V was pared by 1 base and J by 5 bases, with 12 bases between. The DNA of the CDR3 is TGCGCCAGCAGCTTGAAAGGGAGAGGGGAGACCCAGTACTTC. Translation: CASSLKGRGETQYF. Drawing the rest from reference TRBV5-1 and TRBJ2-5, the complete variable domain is KAGVTQTPRYLIKTRGQQVTLSCSPISGHRSVSWYQQTPGQGLQFLFEYFSETQRNKGNFPGRFSGRQFSNSRSEMNVSTLELGDSALYLCASSLKGRGETQYFGPGTRLLVL.

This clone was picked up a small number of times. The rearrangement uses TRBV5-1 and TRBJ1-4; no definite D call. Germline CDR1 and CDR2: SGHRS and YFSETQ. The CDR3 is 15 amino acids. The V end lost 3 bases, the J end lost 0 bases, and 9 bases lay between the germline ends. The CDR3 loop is CASSSRHATNEKLFF. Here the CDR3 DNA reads TGCGCCAGCAGCTCAAGACACGCAACTAATGAAAAACTGTTTTTT.

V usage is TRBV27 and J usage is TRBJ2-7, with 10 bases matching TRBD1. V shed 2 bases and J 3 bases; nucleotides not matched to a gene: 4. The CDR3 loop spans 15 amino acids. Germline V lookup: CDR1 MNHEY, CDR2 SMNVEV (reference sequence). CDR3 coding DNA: TGTGCCAGCAGTTTAGAGACAGGGGGCCTCTACGAGCAGTACTTC. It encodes CASSLETGGLYEQYF.